A single T cell receptor beta chain is shown here with its context. TCRdb's copy holds only in-frame clones and misses some; the assay was immunoSEQ multiplex PCR. The sample lists about 46,000 clones, approximately 83% occurring once. The CDR3 is 11 amino acids. The germline gives CDR1 SEHNR, CDR2 FQNEAQ (reference sequence). V lost 4 bases and J lost 8, with 8 bases in between. This entry belongs to a study of blood T cell repertoires in COVID-19. This chain uses TRBV7-9 with TRBJ1-1; D uncertain. The sequence derives from a woman of 80 years or more with COVID-19, enrolled during active disease. Sequenced material: peripheral blood. CDR3 protein: CASSSVAEAFF. CDR3 nucleotide sequence: TGTGCCAGCAGCTCGGTCGCGGAAGCTTTCTTT.